Here is one TCR beta chain with its context. The data were produced by immunoSEQ multiplex PCR, yet TCRdb's version contains in-frame clones alone and is incomplete. This repertoire shows roughly 99,000 clones, about 89% found once; its top ten account for 6.2%. The source of the sample is a study of T cell responses to AZD1222 COVID-19 vaccine. Germline trimming cut 6 bases from V and 6 bases from J; bases unmatched to any gene: 8. This CDR3 has 15 residues. CDR1 and CDR2 (germline): SEHNR, FQNEAQ (reference sequence). This sequence originates from an adult who received the AZD1222 COVID-19 vaccine. Sequences were derived from peripheral blood, sampled 28 days after the second AZD1222 dose. V and J are TRBV7-9 and TRBJ2-5; TRBD1 matches at 12 bases. Here the CDR3 DNA reads TGTGCCAGCAGTTTGGGACAGGGGGCGAGGAAGACCCAGTACTTC. This gives the protein CASSLGQGARKTQYF.